Presented here are 5 T cell receptor beta chains from one specimen sequenced in a study of shared clonotypes between healthy human individuals. Sequencing was performed with immunoSEQ multiplex PCR; in TCRdb, only in-frame clones are kept and a portion is missing. The table lists about 1.5 million clones, 98% of them singletons. Sequenced input: naive CD4+ T cells sorted from blood. Subset defined: CD45RA+ positively selected. The receptors come from a man between 25 and 39 years old in good health.

The chain combines TRBV19 with TRBJ2-7; possibly TRBD1 or TRBD2 for D (5 bases each). The CDR3 is made up of 14 amino acids. V dropped 1 base and J dropped 3 bases, with 10 bases sitting between them. Looked up from germline, CDR1 is LNHDA and CDR2 is SQIVND (reference sequence). Here the CDR3 DNA reads TGTGCCAGTAGTATAGTGGGACCGCGCTACGAGCAGTACTTC. Translation: CASSIVGPRYEQYF. Supplemented by reference TRBV19 and TRBJ2-7, the full variable domain reads DGGITQSPKYLFRKEGQNVTLSCEQNLNHDAMYWYRQDPGQGLRLIYYSQIVNDFQKGDIAEGYSVSREKKESFPLTVTSAQKNPTAFYLCASSIVGPRYEQYFGPGTRLTVT.

The rearrangement uses TRBV7-6 and TRBJ1-1; D is unresolved. Trimming cost V 4 bases and J 1 base, with 13 bases left between them. CDR3 length: 15 residues. Germline lookup yields CDR1 SGHVS and CDR2 FNYEAQ. CDR3 amino acids: CASSSSPVPNTEAFF. CDR3 DNA sequence: TGTGCCAGCAGCTCCTCCCCGGTCCCGAACACTGAAGCTTTCTTT.

The V call is TRBV15, the J call TRBJ2-5; a weak D match, TRBD2 (7 bases). This CDR3 comprises 14 residues. V shed 0 bases and J shed 4 bases, with 9 bases lying between them. CDR1 LNHNV and CDR2 YYDKDF come from the germline V gene (reference sequence). The CDR3 nucleotides are TGTGCCACCAGCAGAGAGAGGGGGGGAGAGACCCAGTACTTC. It yields the protein CATSRERGGETQYF.

This chain connects TRBV7-6 to TRBJ1-5; D not certain. CDR1 and CDR2 from the germline V gene are SGHVS and FNYEAQ. The ends were cut back, 3 bases at V and 1 base at J, with 7 bases in the middle. CDR3 length: 14 amino acids. The CDR3 sequence: CASSFAGSNQPQHF. DNA for the CDR3: TGTGCCAGCAGCTTCGCGGGGAGCAATCAGCCCCAGCATTTT.

The chain couples TRBV25-1 to TRBJ2-7, with TRBD1 matching 8 bases. Trimming removed 8 bases from V and 3 bases from J; junction bases left unmatched: 3. The CDR3 has 12 amino acids. In germline, CDR1 is MGHDK, CDR2 SYGVNS. The CDR3 spells CASGQGLYEQYF. CDR3 DNA: TGTGCCAGCGGACAGGGTCTCTACGAGCAGTACTTC.